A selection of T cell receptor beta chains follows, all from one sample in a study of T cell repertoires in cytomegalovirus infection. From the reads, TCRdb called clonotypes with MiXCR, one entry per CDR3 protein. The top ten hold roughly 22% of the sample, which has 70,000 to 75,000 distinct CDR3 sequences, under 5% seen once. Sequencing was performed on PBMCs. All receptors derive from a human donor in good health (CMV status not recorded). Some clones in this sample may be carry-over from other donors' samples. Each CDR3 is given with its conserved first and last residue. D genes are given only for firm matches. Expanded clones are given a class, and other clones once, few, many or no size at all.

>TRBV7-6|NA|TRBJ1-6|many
TGTGCCAGCAGCTTAGTTGGGGCACATTCACCCCTCCACTTT
CASSLVGAHSPLHF
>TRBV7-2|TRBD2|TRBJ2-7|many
TGTGCCAGCAGCTCCGGACTAGCGGGATACGAGCAGTACTTC
CASSSGLAGYEQYF
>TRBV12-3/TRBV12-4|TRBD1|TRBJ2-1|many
TGTGCCAGCAGCCAGACAGGGTCCAACAATGAGCAGTTCTTC
CASSQTGSNNEQFF
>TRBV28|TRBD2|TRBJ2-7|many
TGTGCCAGCAGACGACTAGCGGGAGAATTCTACGAGCAGTACTTC
CASRRLAGEFYEQYF
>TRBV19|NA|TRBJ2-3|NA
TGTGCCAGTAGTCTCGGCAGGGGAGATACGCAGTATTTT
CASSLGRGDTQYF
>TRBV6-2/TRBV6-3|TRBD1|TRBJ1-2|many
TGTGCCAGCAGTCGGGGACAGGGGACAGCTAACTATGGCTACACCTTC
CASSRGQGTANYGYTF
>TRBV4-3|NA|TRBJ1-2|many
TGCGCCAGCAGCCGCAGGGGAGCGAGCTATGGCTACACCTTC
CASSRRGASYGYTF
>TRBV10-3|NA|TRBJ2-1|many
TGTGCCATCAGGGAAACTAGAAGAGGAGTCGATGAGCAGTTCTTC
CAIRETRRGVDEQFF
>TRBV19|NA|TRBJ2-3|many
TGTGCCAGTACTTACGGGGCGAGCATGGCAGATACGCAGTATTTT
CASTYGASMADTQYF
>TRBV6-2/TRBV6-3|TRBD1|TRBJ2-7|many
TGTGCCAGCAGGGACAGGGGTAGATCCTACGAGCAGTACTTC
CASRDRGRSYEQYF
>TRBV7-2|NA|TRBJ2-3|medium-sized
TGTGCCAGCAGCTTGGGACCCACAGATACGCAGTATTTT
CASSLGPTDTQYF
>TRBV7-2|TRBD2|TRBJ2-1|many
TGTGCCAGCAGCTTACACTGGGGGGGCTCCTACAATGAGCAGTTCTTC
CASSLHWGGSYNEQFF
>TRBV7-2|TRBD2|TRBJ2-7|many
TGTGCCAGCAGCTTATTGGTCCGGCTAGCGGGGACCTACGAGCAGTACTTC
CASSLLVRLAGTYEQYF
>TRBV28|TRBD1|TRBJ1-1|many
TGTGCCAGCAGTCCACCGGGACAGGGAGGCGGTGAAGCTTTCTTT
CASSPPGQGGGEAFF
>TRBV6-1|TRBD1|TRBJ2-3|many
TGTGCCAGCAGTGAGTACAGGGGCGCCACAGATACGCAGTATTTT
CASSEYRGATDTQYF
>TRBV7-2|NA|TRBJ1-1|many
TGTGCCAGCAGCTTTTCAGTCGGGACGGAGAACACTGAAGCTTTCTTT
CASSFSVGTENTEAFF
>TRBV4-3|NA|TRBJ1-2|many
TGCGCCAGCAGCCAAGAGGCAGGGACTTTCTATGGCTACACCTTC
CASSQEAGTFYGYTF
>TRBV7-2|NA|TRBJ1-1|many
TGTGCCAGCAGCTCCCGGGAGGCGGTTATAAACACTGAAGCTTTCTTT
CASSSREAVINTEAFF
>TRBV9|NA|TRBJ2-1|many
TGTGCCAGCAGCGGACAGGCGGCAAGCTCCTACAATGAGCAGTTCTTC
CASSGQAASSYNEQFF
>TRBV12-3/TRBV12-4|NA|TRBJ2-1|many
TGTGCCAGCAGTTTATTTGGCGGGGCAAACAATGAGCAGTTCTTC
CASSLFGGANNEQFF
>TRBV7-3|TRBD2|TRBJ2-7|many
TGTGCCAGCAGCTTATTATCTAGCGGGGGAAGTTCCTACGAGCAGTACTTC
CASSLLSSGGSSYEQYF
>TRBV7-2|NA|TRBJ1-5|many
TGTGCCAGCAGCCTAGAGGGAACGAGCAATCAGCCCCAGCATTTT
CASSLEGTSNQPQHF
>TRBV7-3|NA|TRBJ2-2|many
TGTGCCAGCAGCCTGCATAGCGTCCGGTTCCCCGGGGAGCTGTTTTTT
CASSLHSVRFPGELFF
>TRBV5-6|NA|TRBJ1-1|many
TGTGCCAGCAGCTTTTTCACCGACACTGAAGCTTTCTTT
CASSFFTDTEAFF
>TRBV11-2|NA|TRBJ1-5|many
TGTGCCAGCAGCTTGGGTGCGGGGAATCAGCCCCAGCATTTT
CASSLGAGNQPQHF